This passage covers 9 T cell receptor beta chains from one sample sequenced in a study of early T cells in non-severe SARS-CoV-2 infection. TCRdb independently ran MiXCR on the 5' RACE reads; one entry per CDR3 protein. Among approximately 83,000 distinct CDR3 sequences listed, over 12% were seen once. Sequences were obtained from whole blood. Source of these receptors: an adult who was a healthcare worker with PCR-confirmed SARS-CoV-2 infection or an uninfected control (not recorded which).

This clonotype was picked up many times. The gene calls are TRBV5-1 and TRBJ1-1; D unresolved. CDR1 is SGHRS, CDR2 YFSETQ, per germline. V was trimmed by 4 bases and J by 1 base, leaving 11 bases between them. The CDR3 sequence is 14 residues long. CDR3 nucleotide sequence: TGCGCCAGCAGCAACTTTGAGGGGAACACTGAAGCTTTCTTT. This gives the protein CASSNFEGNTEAFF.

There are many counts of this clonotype. The chain uses TRBV2 and TRBJ1-1; D not certain. The CDR3 extends over 13 amino acids. Trimming shortened V by 3 bases and J by 5 bases, and 10 bases separated the two germline ends. Germline V gene data show CDR1 as SNHLY and CDR2 as FYNNEI. CDR3 in DNA: TGTGCCAGCAGTGATGGGGTTTGGACTGAAGCTTTCTTT. This codes for CASSDGVWTEAFF.

This clonotype was counted between two and nine times. The chain's CDR3 is CASSLDPDYEQYF. In DNA form, the CDR3 reads TGTGCCAGCAGCCTGGACCCGGATTACGAGCAGTACTTC. This rearrangement joins TRBV7-2 to TRBJ2-7; D gene unclear. Germline CDR1 and CDR2: SGHTA and FQGNSA. This CDR3 has 13 amino acids. Trimming removed 5 bases at V and 4 bases at J, with 12 bases between. The full variable domain, rest sourced from reference TRBV7-2 and TRBJ2-7, is GAGVSQSPSNKVTEKGKDVELRCDPISGHTALYWYRQSLGQGLEFLIYFQGNSAPDKSGLPSDRFSAERTGGSVSTLTIQRTQQEDSAVYLCASSLDPDYEQYFGPGTRLTVT.

The rearrangement uses TRBV2 and TRBJ2-3; 10 nucleotides line up with TRBD2. CDR3 length: 16 residues. Germline CDR1 and CDR2: SNHLY and FYNNEI. V shed 1 base and J 2 bases; nucleotides not matched to a gene: 3. The CDR3 spells CASSEGLAGVTDTQYF. Written as DNA, the CDR3 is TGTGCCAGCAGTGAAGGCCTAGCGGGGGTCACAGATACGCAGTATTTT.

The gene calls are TRBV3-1 and TRBJ2-5; 8 positions agree with TRBD1. This CDR3 is built from 15 residues. CDR1 and CDR2 from the germline V gene are LGHDT and YNNKEL (reference sequence). V trimming: 7 bases; J trimming: 9 bases; junction bases outside the gene matches: 16. The CDR3 spells CASTALQGVPAAQYF. For the CDR3, the DNA is TGTGCCAGCACCGCCCTACAGGGGGTCCCGGCGGCCCAGTACTTC.

The chain is built from TRBV10-3 and TRBJ2-7; TRBD1 agrees at 10 bases. Germline V lookup: CDR1 ENHRY, CDR2 SYGVKD. CDR3 length: 12 residues. J was trimmed by 5 bases and V by 6 bases; bases with no gene match: 1. Here the CDR3 reads CAIRGTGDEQYF. The CDR3 nucleotides read TGTGCCATCAGGGGGACAGGGGACGAGCAGTACTTC.

This clonotype has a handful of counts. The chain combines TRBV6-2 or TRBV6-3 with TRBJ2-3, with 7 bases fitting TRBD2. This CDR3 contains 13 residues. Germline V CDR1 and CDR2: MNHEY, SVGEGT. Trimming cost V 10 bases and J 2 bases; bases outside gene matches: 6. In nucleotides, the CDR3 is TGTGCCACCTCTAGCGGATACACAGATACGCAGTATTTT. Translation: CATSSGYTDTQYF.

V is TRBV5-4 and J is TRBJ2-3; D might be TRBD2 (5 bases). This CDR3 has 16 residues. Trimming cost V 0 bases and J 0 bases, with 11 bases left between them. Germline values: CDR1 SGHNT, CDR2 YYREEE (reference sequence). The CDR3 nucleotides are TGTGCCAGCAGCTTGGCCCGAGGGCCTAGCACAGATACGCAGTATTTT. Translating it yields CASSLARGPSTDTQYF.

V and J are TRBV10-3 and TRBJ2-7; D not resolved. The V gene lost 8 bases and the J gene lost 6 bases, with 11 bases spanning the gap. Germline V gives CDR1 ENHRY, CDR2 SYGVKD. The CDR3 contains 11 residues. The chain's CDR3 is CAILKRGEQYF. The CDR3 DNA sequence: TGTGCCATCTTAAAGCGCGGCGAGCAGTACTTC.